The next 24 T cell receptor beta chains were all read from a single sample in a study of shared clonotypes between healthy human individuals. It was CD45RO-negative cells, positively selected for CCR7, that made up naive CD8 cells, with terminally differentiated effector memory CD45RA+ cells excluded. Profiling relied on immunoSEQ multiplex PCR, and the TCRdb table lists in-frame clones only, not all of them. Of around 560,000 clones detected, approximately 96% appear once; the ten largest clones hold over 0.09%. Sequencing was carried out using naive CD8+ T cells sorted from blood. All receptors derive from a woman in her 30s in good health.

The V call is TRBV18, the J call TRBJ2-7; TRBD1 matches at 8 bases. The germline gives CDR1 KGHSH, CDR2 LQKENI. The J segment lost 1 base and the V segment lost 3 bases, leaving 5 bases of the junction unmatched. The CDR3 covers 15 residues. CDR3 amino acids: CASSPEDRASYEQYF. As DNA, the CDR3 is TGTGCCAGCTCACCGGAGGACAGGGCGTCCTACGAGCAGTACTTC.

The chain recombines TRBV2 with TRBJ2-7; perhaps TRBD2 as D (5 bases). This CDR3 contains 15 residues. Germline V gene sequence: CDR1 SNHLY, CDR2 FYNNEI. Between the trimmed V and J ends, which lost 4 bases and 0 bases, there was a span of 13 bases. The CDR3 bases are TGTGCCAGCAGTGCAGCGGCAGGTAGCTCCTACGAGCAGTACTTC. Amino acids: CASSAAAGSSYEQYF. The entire variable domain, with the rest obtained from reference TRBV2 and TRBJ2-7, is as follows: EPEVTQTPSHQVTQMGQEVILRCVPISNHLYFYWYRQILGQKVEFLVSFYNNEISEKSEIFDDQFSVERPDGSNFTLKIRSTKLEDSAMYFCASSAAAGSSYEQYFGPGTRLTVT.

The chain uses TRBV30 and TRBJ2-7, with TRBD1 matching over 9 bases. The V segment lost 2 bases and the J segment 5 bases; nucleotides outside the gene matches: 7. The CDR3 loop spans 14 amino acids. The germline V gene encodes CDR1 GTSNPN and CDR2 SVGIG (reference sequence). The CDR3 loop reads CAWSPGTGIDEQYF. In DNA, the CDR3 is TGTGCCTGGAGTCCGGGGACAGGGATAGACGAGCAGTACTTC.

The chain carries TRBV18 and TRBJ1-5, with D uncertain. The V gene's germline CDR1 is KGHSH and CDR2 LQKENI. Between the trimmed V and J ends, which lost 3 bases and 0 bases, there was a span of 12 bases. The CDR3 loop spans 16 amino acids. CDR3 nucleotide sequence: TGTGCCAGCTCACCGGGAGCTCCAGATAGCAATCAGCCCCAGCATTTT. Its translation: CASSPGAPDSNQPQHF.

The gene calls are TRBV12-2 and TRBJ2-7; the tabulated D call, TRBD2, remains unverified against the DNA. TRBV12-2 is described as a pseudogene. This CDR3 region has 24 residues. CDR3 loop: CASRSLFWGLRPGTSGKFSCEQYF. In DNA, the CDR3 is TGTGCAAGTCGCTCCCTTTTTTGGGGATTACGGCCCGGGACTAGCGGGAAATTTTCCTGCGAGCAGTACTTC.

This chain links TRBV6-1 with TRBJ2-7, with D perhaps matching TRBD1 or TRBD2 (6 bases each). Germline assignment: CDR1 MNHNS and CDR2 SASEGT. Trimming left V 4 bases short and J 4 bases short, with 11 bases between. This CDR3 contains 13 residues. The CDR3 sequence: CASSAGAGYEQYF. The CDR3 nucleotides read TGTGCCAGCAGTGCGGGGGCGGGATACGAGCAGTACTTC.

The rearrangement links TRBV11-2 to TRBJ2-3; D call uncertain. The germline V gene has CDR1 SGHAT and CDR2 FQNNGV. Trimming pared 0 bases from V and 1 base from J, leaving 2 bases between. The CDR3 loop spans 13 amino acids. This chain's CDR3 is CASSLDRTDTQYF. CDR3 bases: TGTGCCAGCAGCTTAGACCGCACAGATACGCAGTATTTT.

V usage is TRBV14 and J usage is TRBJ1-1; TRBD1 is a possible D gene (5 bases). Germline V gene sequence: CDR1 SGHDN, CDR2 FVKESK. CDR3 length: 19 residues. V lost 1 base and J lost 2, with 23 bases in between. CDR3 sequence: CASSQVSGSAQMSNTEAFF. The CDR3, as DNA: TGTGCCAGCAGCCAAGTTTCAGGGTCCGCACAAATGAGCAACACTGAAGCTTTCTTT. Combining the CDR3 with reference TRBV14 and TRBJ1-1 gives the whole variable domain EAGVTQFPSHSVIEKGQTVTLRCDPISGHDNLYWYRRVMGKEIKFLLHFVKESKQDESGMPNNRFLAERTGGTYSTLKVQPAELEDSGVYFCASSQVSGSAQMSNTEAFFGQGTRLTVV.

The gene calls are TRBV5-4 and TRBJ2-3; 7 bases agree with TRBD2. Germline CDR1 reads SGHNT; CDR2 reads YYREEE (reference sequence). V lost 7 bases and J lost 6; bases outside the gene matches: 2. This CDR3 region has 11 residues. The CDR3, as DNA: TGTGCCAGCGGGCGGGGGGATACGCAGTATTTT. Translated: CASGRGDTQYF.

Turning to this clone: Within the sample, other DNA sequences also encode this same CDR3. V is TRBV27 and J is TRBJ2-7, with TRBD2 identical over 8 bases. There are 13 residues in the CDR3. Germline CDR1 and CDR2: MNHEY and SMNVEV (reference sequence). V gave up 5 bases and J gave up 2 bases; unmatched junction bases: 2. The CDR3 bases are TGTGCCAGCAGTCCGGGGGGGACCTACGAGCAGTACTTC. This encodes CASSPGGTYEQYF.

The chain's CDR3 is CASSVFRELADTQYF. The DNA of the CDR3 is TGTGCCAGCAGCGTTTTTCGGGAGCTGGCCGATACGCAGTATTTT. The chain employs TRBV4-2 and TRBJ2-3; D is perhaps TRBD2 (6 bases). Germline V gives CDR1 LGHNA, CDR2 YNFKEQ. The CDR3 is 15 amino acids. V lost 5 bases and J 6 bases, leaving 18 bases between the germline ends.

The V gene is TRBV28, the J gene TRBJ2-1; tentative D call: TRBD2 (5 bases). This CDR3 has 17 residues. Per germline, CDR1 MDHEN and CDR2 SYDVKM. V was trimmed by 4 bases and J by 4 bases, leaving 20 bases between them. The CDR3 spells CASSSNREGRRYNEQFF. CDR3 bases: TGTGCCAGCAGTTCCAATCGAGAGGGAAGACGATACAATGAGCAGTTCTTC. The full variable domain, with the rest looked up from reference TRBV28 and TRBJ2-1, is DVKVTQSSRYLVKRTGEKVFLECVQDMDHENMFWYRQDPGLGLRLIYFSYDVKMKEKGDIPEGYSVSREKKERFSLILESASTNQTSMYLCASSSNREGRRYNEQFFGPGTRLTVL.

This rearrangement joins TRBV5-8 to TRBJ2-3; D call uncertain. The CDR3 runs to 15 residues. Germline CDR1 reads SGHTS; CDR2 reads YDEGEE. V was pared by 2 bases and J by 6 bases, with 16 bases between. The CDR3 is CASSFLGRGSDTQYF. CDR3 in DNA: TGTGCCAGCAGCTTTCTCGGACGCGGTTCCGATACGCAGTATTTT.

The chain joins TRBV28 to TRBJ2-7; the D gene is possibly TRBD1 (5 bases). Germline V gives CDR1 MDHEN, CDR2 SYDVKM. The CDR3 is 14 amino acids. V lost 5 bases and J 2 bases, leaving 13 bases between the germline ends. The CDR3 loop reads CASSPQGSAYEQYF. CDR3 sequence (DNA): TGTGCCAGCAGTCCCCAGGGCTCGGCCTACGAGCAGTACTTC.

The rearrangement joins TRBV19 to TRBJ1-5, with unresolved D. The ends were cut back, 2 bases at V and 7 bases at J, with 9 bases in the middle. The CDR3 is 13 amino acids. The germline gives CDR1 LNHDA, CDR2 SQIVND (reference sequence). In DNA form, the CDR3 reads TGTGCCAGTAGTATAATCTCCTTACAGCCCCAGCATTTT. Residues: CASSIISLQPQHF.

This chain joins TRBV9 and TRBJ2-7, with D maybe TRBD1 (6 bases). V was shortened by 0 bases and J by 3 bases, with 13 bases between the two germline ends. From germline, CDR1 is SGDLS and CDR2 YYNGEE. The CDR3 has 15 amino acids. CDR3 residues: CASSVGDTTNYEQYF. The DNA of the CDR3 is TGTGCCAGCAGCGTAGGGGACACGACGAACTACGAGCAGTACTTC.

V and J are TRBV7-9 and TRBJ2-7, with D possibly TRBD1 on 7 matching bases. Germline V gene data show CDR1 as SEHNR and CDR2 as FQNEAQ (reference sequence). Trimming took 5 bases from V and 0 from J, leaving 26 bases between them. The CDR3 runs 19 residues. In DNA form, the CDR3 reads TGTGCCAGCAGCCTTACAAGGGGGCGGGGCTTTCTGAGCTCCTACGAGCAGTACTTC. This codes for CASSLTRGRGFLSSYEQYF.

J is TRBJ1-1 and V is TRBV19, with 8 bases aligning to TRBD1. The CDR3 totals 14 residues. The J segment lost 4 bases and the V segment lost 4 bases, leaving 5 bases of the junction unmatched. CDR1 and CDR2 from the germline V gene are LNHDA and SQIVND (reference sequence). This CDR3 is CASSTGTGFTEAFF. In DNA, the CDR3 is TGTGCCAGTAGTACCGGGACAGGCTTCACTGAAGCTTTCTTT. The whole variable domain, filled in from reference TRBV19 and TRBJ1-1, reads DGGITQSPKYLFRKEGQNVTLSCEQNLNHDAMYWYRQDPGQGLRLIYYSQIVNDFQKGDIAEGYSVSREKKESFPLTVTSAQKNPTAFYLCASSTGTGFTEAFFGQGTRLTVV.

The chain combines TRBV15 with TRBJ2-7; D might be TRBD1 (6 bases). Germline V gene sequence: CDR1 LNHNV, CDR2 YYDKDF (reference sequence). This CDR3 has 15 residues. The V end was cut by 0 bases, the J end by 2 bases, with 11 bases between. CDR3 nucleotide sequence: TGTGCCACCAGCAGAGATCGACAGGCCCCCTACGAGCAGTACTTC. This translates into CATSRDRQAPYEQYF.

This rearrangement joins TRBV19 to TRBJ1-1; TRBD1 might be the D (6 bases). The germline CDR1 and CDR2 sequences are LNHDA and SQIVND (reference sequence). The CDR3 covers 13 residues. With 5 bases removed from V and 7 bases from J, the gap between germline ends came to 14 bases. DNA of the CDR3: TGTGCCAGTAGTGCTGGACAGAGAGTTGAAGCTTTCTTT. Protein: CASSAGQRVEAFF.

V is TRBV27 and J is TRBJ2-1, with D tentatively TRBD1 (6 bases). The CDR3 consists of 15 residues. Germline V gene lookup returns CDR1 MNHEY and CDR2 SMNVEV (reference sequence). V lost 9 bases to trimming and J lost 4 bases, with 19 bases between them. CDR3 protein: CASSTGSRRYNEQFF. The CDR3 nucleotides are TGTGCCAGTTCAACAGGGAGCCGACGTTACAATGAGCAGTTCTTC.

The chain is built from TRBV29-1 and TRBJ1-1; D remains ambiguous. V dropped 6 bases and J dropped 5 bases, with 19 bases sitting between them. The CDR3 runs 14 residues. From germline, CDR1 is SQVTM and CDR2 ANQGSEA. The DNA of the CDR3 is TGCAGCGTCGCCTTTGTAGGGCGTGGGACTGAAGCTTTCTTT. Amino acids: CSVAFVGRGTEAFF.

This rearrangement joins TRBV6-5 to TRBJ2-7, with TRBD2 matching 8 bases. The CDR3 spans 15 residues. V lost 2 bases and J lost 5; bases outside the gene matches: 8. Looked up from germline, CDR1 is MNHEY and CDR2 is SVGAGI. CDR3: CASSYGPGGHNEQYF. The DNA for the CDR3 is TGTGCCAGCAGTTACGGGCCGGGAGGGCATAACGAGCAGTACTTC.

The V gene is TRBV10-3, the J gene TRBJ2-3; D is perhaps TRBD2 (5 bases). This CDR3 spans 13 amino acids. Germline V CDR1 and CDR2: ENHRY, SYGVKD. The germline V and J ends were trimmed by 11 bases and 4 bases, with 16 bases remaining between them. The CDR3 DNA reads as TGTGCCGGGTGGTCCGGGGTGGCAGATACGCAGTATTTT. Its protein product is CAGWSGVADTQYF.